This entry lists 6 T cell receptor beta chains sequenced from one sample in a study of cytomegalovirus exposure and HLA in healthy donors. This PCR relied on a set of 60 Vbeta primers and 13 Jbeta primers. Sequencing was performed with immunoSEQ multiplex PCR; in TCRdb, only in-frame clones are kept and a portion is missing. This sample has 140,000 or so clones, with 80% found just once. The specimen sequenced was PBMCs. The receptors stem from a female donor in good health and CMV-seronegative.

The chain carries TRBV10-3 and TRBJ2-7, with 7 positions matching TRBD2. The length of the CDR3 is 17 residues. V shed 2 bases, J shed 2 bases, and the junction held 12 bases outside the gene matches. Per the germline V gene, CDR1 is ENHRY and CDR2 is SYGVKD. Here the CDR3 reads CAISERALALSTYEQYF. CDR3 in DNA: TGTGCCATCAGTGAGCGGGCACTAGCGTTATCTACCTACGAGCAGTACTTC.

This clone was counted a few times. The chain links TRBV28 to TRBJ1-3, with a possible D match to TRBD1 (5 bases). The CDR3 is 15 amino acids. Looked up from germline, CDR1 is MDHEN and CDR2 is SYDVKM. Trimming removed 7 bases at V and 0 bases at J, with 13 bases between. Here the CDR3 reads CASTGVGGSGNTIYF. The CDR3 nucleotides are TGTGCCAGCACTGGGGTGGGGGGCTCTGGAAACACCATATATTTT.

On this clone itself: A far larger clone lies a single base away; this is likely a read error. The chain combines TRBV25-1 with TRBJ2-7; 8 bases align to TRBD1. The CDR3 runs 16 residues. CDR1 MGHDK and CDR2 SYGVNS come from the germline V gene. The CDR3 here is CACSEGVGTGYYEQYF. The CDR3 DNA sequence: TGTGCCTGCAGCGAGGGTGTCGGGACAGGTTATTACGAGCAGTACTTC.

The CDR3 sequence is CASSISTNQPQHF. DNA for the CDR3: TGTGCCAGTAGTATATCGACTAATCAGCCCCAGCATTTT. The chain is built from TRBV19 and TRBJ1-5; D gene ambiguous. V was cut by 2 bases and J by 4 bases, with 6 bases left in between. The CDR3 runs 13 residues. Germline V gives CDR1 LNHDA, CDR2 SQIVND (reference sequence).

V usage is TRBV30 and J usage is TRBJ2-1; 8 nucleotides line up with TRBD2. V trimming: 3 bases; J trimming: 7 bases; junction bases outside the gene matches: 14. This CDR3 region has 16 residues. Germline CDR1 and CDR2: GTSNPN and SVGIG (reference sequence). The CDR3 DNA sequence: TGTGCCTGGAGCCTTATAACTAGCGGCCTACAGAATGAGCAGTTCTTC. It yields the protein CAWSLITSGLQNEQFF.

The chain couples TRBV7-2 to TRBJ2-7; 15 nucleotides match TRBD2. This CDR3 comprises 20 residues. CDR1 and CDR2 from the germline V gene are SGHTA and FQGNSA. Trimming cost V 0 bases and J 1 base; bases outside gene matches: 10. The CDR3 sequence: CASSLAYGLAGGRASYEQYF. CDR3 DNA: TGTGCCAGCAGCTTAGCATATGGACTAGCGGGAGGGAGGGCTTCCTACGAGCAGTACTTC.